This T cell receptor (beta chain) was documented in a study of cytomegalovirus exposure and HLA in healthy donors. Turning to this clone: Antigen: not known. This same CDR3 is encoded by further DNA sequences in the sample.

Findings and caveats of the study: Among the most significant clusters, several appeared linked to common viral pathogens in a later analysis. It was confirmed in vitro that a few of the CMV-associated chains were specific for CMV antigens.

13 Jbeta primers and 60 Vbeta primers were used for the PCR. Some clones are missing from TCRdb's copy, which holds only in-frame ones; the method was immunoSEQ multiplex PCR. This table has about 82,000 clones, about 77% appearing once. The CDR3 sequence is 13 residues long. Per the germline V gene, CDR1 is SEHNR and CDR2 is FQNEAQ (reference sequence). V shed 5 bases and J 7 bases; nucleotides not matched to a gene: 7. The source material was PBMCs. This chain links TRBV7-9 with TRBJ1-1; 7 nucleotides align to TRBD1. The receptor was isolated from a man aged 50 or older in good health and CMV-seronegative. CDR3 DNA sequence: TGTGCCAGCAGCGCCTCAACAGGGGTTGAAGCTTTCTTT. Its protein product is CASSASTGVEAFF.